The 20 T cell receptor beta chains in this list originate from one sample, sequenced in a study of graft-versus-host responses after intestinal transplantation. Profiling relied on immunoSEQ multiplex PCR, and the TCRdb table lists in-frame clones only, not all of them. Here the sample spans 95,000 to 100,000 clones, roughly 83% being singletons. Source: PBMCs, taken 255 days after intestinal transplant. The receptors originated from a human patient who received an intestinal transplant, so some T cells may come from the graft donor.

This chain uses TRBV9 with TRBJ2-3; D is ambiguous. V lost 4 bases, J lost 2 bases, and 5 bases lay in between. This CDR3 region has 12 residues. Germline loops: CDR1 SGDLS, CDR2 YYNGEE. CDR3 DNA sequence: TGTGCCAGCAGCAAAAACACAGATACGCAGTATTTT. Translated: CASSKNTDTQYF.

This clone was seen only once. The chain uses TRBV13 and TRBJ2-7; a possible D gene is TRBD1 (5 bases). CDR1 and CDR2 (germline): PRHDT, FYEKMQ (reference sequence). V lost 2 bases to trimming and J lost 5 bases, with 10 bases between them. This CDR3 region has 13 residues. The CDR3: CASSLSRVDEQYF. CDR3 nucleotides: TGTGCCAGCAGCTTATCCAGGGTCGACGAGCAGTACTTC.

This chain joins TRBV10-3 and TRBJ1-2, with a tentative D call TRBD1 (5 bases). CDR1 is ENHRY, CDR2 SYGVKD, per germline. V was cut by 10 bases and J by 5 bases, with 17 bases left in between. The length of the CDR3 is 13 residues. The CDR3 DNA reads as TGTGCCAACTCACCGGGGCAGCCGTATGGCTACACCTTC. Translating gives CANSPGQPYGYTF.

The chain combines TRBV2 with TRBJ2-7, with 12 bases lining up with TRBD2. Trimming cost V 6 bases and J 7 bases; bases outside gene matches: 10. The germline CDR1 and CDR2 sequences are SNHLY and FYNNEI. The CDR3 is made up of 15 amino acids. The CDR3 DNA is TGTGCCAGCAGAATCCTAGCGGGAGGGAATAGGGAGCAGTACTTC. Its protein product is CASRILAGGNREQYF.

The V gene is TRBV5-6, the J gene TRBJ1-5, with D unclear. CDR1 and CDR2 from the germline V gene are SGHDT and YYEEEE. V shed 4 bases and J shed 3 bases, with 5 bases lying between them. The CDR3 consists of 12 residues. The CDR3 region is CASSVDNQPQHF. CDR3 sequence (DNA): TGTGCCAGCAGCGTGGACAATCAGCCCCAGCATTTT.

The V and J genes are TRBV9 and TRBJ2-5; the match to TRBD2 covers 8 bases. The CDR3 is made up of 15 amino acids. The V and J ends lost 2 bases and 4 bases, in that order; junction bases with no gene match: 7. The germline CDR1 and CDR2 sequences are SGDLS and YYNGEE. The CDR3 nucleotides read TGTGCCAGCAGCGTGCGCGGGGGGACGTCAGAGACCCAGTACTTC. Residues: CASSVRGGTSETQYF. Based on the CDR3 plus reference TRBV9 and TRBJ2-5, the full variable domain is DSGVTQTPKHLITATGQRVTLRCSPRSGDLSVYWYQQSLDQGLQFLIQYYNGEERAKGNILERFSAQQFPDLHSELNLSSLELGDSALYFCASSVRGGTSETQYFGPGTRLLVL.

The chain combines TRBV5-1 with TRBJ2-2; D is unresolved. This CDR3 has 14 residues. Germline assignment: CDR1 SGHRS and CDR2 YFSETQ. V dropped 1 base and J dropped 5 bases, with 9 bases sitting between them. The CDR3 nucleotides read TGCGCCAGCAGCTTGAATCCCGTAACCGGGGAGCTGTTTTTT. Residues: CASSLNPVTGELFF.

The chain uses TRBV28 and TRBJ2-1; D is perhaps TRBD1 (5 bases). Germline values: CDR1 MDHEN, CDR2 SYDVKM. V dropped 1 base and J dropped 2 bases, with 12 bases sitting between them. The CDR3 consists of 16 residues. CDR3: CASSLSQGVPYNEQFF. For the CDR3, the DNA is TGTGCCAGCAGTTTATCCCAGGGCGTCCCCTACAATGAGCAGTTCTTC.

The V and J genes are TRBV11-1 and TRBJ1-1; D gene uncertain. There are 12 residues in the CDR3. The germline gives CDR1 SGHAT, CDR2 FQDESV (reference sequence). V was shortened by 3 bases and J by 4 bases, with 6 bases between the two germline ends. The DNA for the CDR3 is TGTGCCAGCAGCTTTATGGGCACTGAAGCTTTCTTT. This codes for CASSFMGTEAFF.

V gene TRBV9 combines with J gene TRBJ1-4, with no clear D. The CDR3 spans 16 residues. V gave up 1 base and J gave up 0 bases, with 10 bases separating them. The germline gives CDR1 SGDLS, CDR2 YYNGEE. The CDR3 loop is CASSVTESATNEKLFF. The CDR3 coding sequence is TGTGCCAGCAGCGTAACAGAGAGCGCAACTAATGAAAAACTGTTTTTT.

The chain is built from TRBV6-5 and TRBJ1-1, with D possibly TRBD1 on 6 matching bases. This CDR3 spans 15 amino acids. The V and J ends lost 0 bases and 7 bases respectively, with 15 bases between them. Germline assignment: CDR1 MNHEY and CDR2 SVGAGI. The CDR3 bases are TGTGCCAGCAGTTACTCGATAGGGTGGGGGCTTGAAGCTTTCTTT. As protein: CASSYSIGWGLEAFF.

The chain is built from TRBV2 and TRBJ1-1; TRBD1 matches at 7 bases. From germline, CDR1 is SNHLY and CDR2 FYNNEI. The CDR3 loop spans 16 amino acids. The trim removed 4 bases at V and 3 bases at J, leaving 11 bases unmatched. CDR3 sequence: CASSVVRGVGYTEAFF. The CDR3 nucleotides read TGTGCCAGCAGTGTCGTCAGGGGGGTCGGTTACACTGAAGCTTTCTTT.

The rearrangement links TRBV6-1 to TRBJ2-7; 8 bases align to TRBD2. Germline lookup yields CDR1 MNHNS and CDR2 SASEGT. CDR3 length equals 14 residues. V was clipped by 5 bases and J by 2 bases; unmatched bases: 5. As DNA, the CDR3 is TGTGCCAGCAGTCCGGATAGCGGGGCCTACGAGCAGTACTTC. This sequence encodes CASSPDSGAYEQYF.

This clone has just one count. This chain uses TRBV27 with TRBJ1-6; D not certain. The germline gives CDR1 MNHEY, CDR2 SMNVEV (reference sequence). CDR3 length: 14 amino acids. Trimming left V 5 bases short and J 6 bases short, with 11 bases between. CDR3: CASSPGLVNSPLHF. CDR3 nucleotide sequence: TGTGCCAGCAGTCCCGGACTGGTTAATTCACCCCTCCACTTT.

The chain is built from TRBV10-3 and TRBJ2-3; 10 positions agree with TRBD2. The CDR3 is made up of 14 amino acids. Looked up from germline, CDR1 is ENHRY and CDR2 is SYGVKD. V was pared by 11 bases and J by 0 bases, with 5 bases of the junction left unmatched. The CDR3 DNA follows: TGTGCCGCAACTAGCGGGGCCAGCACAGATACGCAGTATTTT. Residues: CAATSGASTDTQYF.

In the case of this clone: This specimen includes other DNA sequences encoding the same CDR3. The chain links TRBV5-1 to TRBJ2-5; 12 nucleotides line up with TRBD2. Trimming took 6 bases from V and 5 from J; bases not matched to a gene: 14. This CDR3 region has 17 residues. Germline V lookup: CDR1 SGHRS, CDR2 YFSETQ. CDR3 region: CASKGSSGRALWETQYF. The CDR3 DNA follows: TGCGCCAGCAAAGGCTCTAGCGGGAGGGCCCTTTGGGAGACCCAGTACTTC.

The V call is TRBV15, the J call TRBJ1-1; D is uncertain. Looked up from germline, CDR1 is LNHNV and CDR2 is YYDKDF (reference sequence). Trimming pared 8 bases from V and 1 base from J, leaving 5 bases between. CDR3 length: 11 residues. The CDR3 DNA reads TGTGCCACCGGGGAGAACACTGAAGCTTTCTTT. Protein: CATGENTEAFF.

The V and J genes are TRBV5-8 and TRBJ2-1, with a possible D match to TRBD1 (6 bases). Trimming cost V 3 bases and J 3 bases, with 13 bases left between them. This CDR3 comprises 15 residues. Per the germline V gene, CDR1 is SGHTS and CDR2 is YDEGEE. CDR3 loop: CASSYGTRSYNEQFF. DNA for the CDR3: TGTGCCAGCAGCTACGGGACAAGGAGCTACAATGAGCAGTTCTTC.

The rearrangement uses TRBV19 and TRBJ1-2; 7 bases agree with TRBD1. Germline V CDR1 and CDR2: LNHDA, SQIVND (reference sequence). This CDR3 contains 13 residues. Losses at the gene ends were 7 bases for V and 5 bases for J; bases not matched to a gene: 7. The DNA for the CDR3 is TGTGCCAGTACCCCAGGGGGGGCTTATGGCTACACCTTC. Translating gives CASTPGGAYGYTF.

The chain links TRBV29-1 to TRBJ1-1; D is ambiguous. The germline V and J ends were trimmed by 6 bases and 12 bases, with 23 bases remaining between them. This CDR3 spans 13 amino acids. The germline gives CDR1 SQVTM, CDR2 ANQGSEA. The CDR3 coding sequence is TGCAGCGTGAGGGTCCAAGGAAGGGATCGGACTTTCTTT. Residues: CSVRVQGRDRTFF.